One and the same sample provided the 23 T cell receptor beta chains below, sequenced in a study of siplizumab effects on memory and regulatory T cells. Their recognized antigens are unknown. Libraries were prepared by immunoSEQ multiplex PCR; TCRdb keeps only in-frame clonotypes and omits some of them. This sample has approximately 14,000 clones; 35% to 45% occur once, and the top ten carry roughly 7%. It was at 37°C and for 6 days that the mixed lymphocyte reaction cells were cocultured. Sequenced material: CFSE-low (dividing) CD4+ T cells sorted from an allogeneic mixed lymphocyte reaction. The receptor set was obtained from a human donor in good health; the cells came from an allogeneic mixed lymphocyte reaction. Some clones in this sample may be carry-over from other donors' samples.

This chain joins TRBV7-9 and TRBJ1-1; 7 bases align to TRBD1. The V and J ends lost 1 base and 3 bases, in that order; junction bases with no gene match: 2. The CDR3 sequence is 14 residues long. Germline CDR1 and CDR2: SEHNR and FQNEAQ (reference sequence). CDR3 sequence (DNA): TGTGCCAGCAGCTTAGGGGGACAGTACACTGAAGCTTTCTTT. It codes for CASSLGGQYTEAFF.

Relative to its sample, this clone is medium-sized. The V call is TRBV11-2, the J call TRBJ1-2; D is ambiguous. With 7 bases removed from V and 0 bases from J, the gap between germline ends came to 9 bases. This CDR3 has 13 residues. Germline CDR1 SGHAT, CDR2 FQNNGV. CDR3 amino acids: CASTSTANYGYTF. CDR3 nucleotide sequence: TGTGCCAGCACGAGTACAGCTAACTATGGCTACACCTTC. Combining the CDR3 with reference TRBV11-2 and TRBJ1-2 gives the whole variable domain EAGVAQSPRYKIIEKRQSVAFWCNPISGHATLYWYQQILGQGPKLLIQFQNNGVVDDSQLPKDRFSAERLKGVDSTLKIQPAKLEDSAVYLCASTSTANYGYTFGSGTRLTVV.

This clone was picked up one time. The V and J genes are TRBV6-5 and TRBJ2-1; a possible D gene is TRBD1 (5 bases). CDR3 length equals 15 residues. Trimming stripped 6 bases from V and 3 bases from J, with 15 bases between. The germline CDR1 and CDR2 sequences are MNHEY and SVGAGI. The CDR3 coding sequence is TGTGCCAGCAGACGGACACGCGAAGGCTACAATGAGCAGTTCTTC. Its translation: CASRRTREGYNEQFF.

V gene TRBV2 combines with J gene TRBJ2-7, with D tentatively TRBD2 (5 bases). From germline, CDR1 is SNHLY and CDR2 FYNNEI. CDR3 length: 13 residues. Deletions cut 7 bases from V and 3 bases from J, with 13 bases between. This CDR3 reads CASIRTSYYEQYF. Written as DNA, the CDR3 is TGTGCCAGCATTCGGACTTCCTACTACGAGCAGTACTTC.

The chain employs TRBV28 and TRBJ2-1; D perhaps matches TRBD1 (5 bases). Trimming removed 4 bases at V and 5 bases at J, with 12 bases between. Germline CDR1 MDHEN, CDR2 SYDVKM. The CDR3 has 14 residues. In nucleotides, the CDR3 is TGTGCCAGCAGTTCAGACAGCTCTAACAATGAGCAGTTCTTC. This encodes CASSSDSSNNEQFF.

The CDR3 DNA reads TGTGCCAGCAGCCGGGACTCCACCGGGGAGCTGTTTTTT. Its protein product is CASSRDSTGELFF. V and J are TRBV5-4 and TRBJ2-2; D is perhaps TRBD2 (6 bases). The length of the CDR3 is 13 residues. V lost 4 bases and J 4 bases, leaving 8 bases between the germline ends. Germline CDR1 and CDR2: SGHNT and YYREEE (reference sequence).

The gene calls are TRBV7-8 and TRBJ2-7; the D gene is possibly TRBD1 (6 bases). Between the trimmed V and J ends, which lost 4 bases and 7 bases, there was a span of 14 bases. Germline V gene lookup returns CDR1 SGHVS and CDR2 FQNEAQ. The CDR3 has 13 amino acids. In DNA, the CDR3 is TGTGCCAGCAGCTACAGGACAGCCGGGGAGCAGTACTTC. As protein: CASSYRTAGEQYF. Based on the CDR3 plus reference TRBV7-8 and TRBJ2-7, the full variable domain is GAGVSQSPRYKVAKRGQDVALRCDPISGHVSLFWYQQALGQGPEFLTYFQNEAQLDKSGLPSDRFFAERPEGSVSTLKIQRTQQEDSAVYLCASSYRTAGEQYFGPGTRLTVT.

This clone turned up a few times. The chain couples TRBV9 to TRBJ2-1, with TRBD2 matching 10 bases. Trimming took 0 bases from V and 0 from J; bases not matched to a gene: 15. The CDR3 has 21 amino acids. CDR1 and CDR2 from the germline V gene are SGDLS and YYNGEE. CDR3 region: CASSVGEPSGSPFSSYNEQFF. In nucleotides, the CDR3 is TGTGCCAGCAGCGTAGGAGAACCTAGCGGGAGCCCTTTCAGCTCCTACAATGAGCAGTTCTTC.

V is TRBV27 and J is TRBJ1-1; possibly TRBD1 for D (5 bases). V lost 4 bases to trimming and J lost 0 bases, with 12 bases between them. The CDR3 is 15 amino acids. Germline-derived CDR1 and CDR2 are MNHEY and SMNVEV (reference sequence). The CDR3 protein is CASSSQGSMNTEAFF. CDR3 nucleotide sequence: TGTGCCAGCAGTTCGCAGGGAAGTATGAACACTGAAGCTTTCTTT.

V and J are TRBV30 and TRBJ1-1; D not resolved. Germline CDR1 reads GTSNPN; CDR2 reads SVGIG (reference sequence). The V gene lost 4 bases and the J gene lost 0 bases, with 9 bases spanning the gap. The CDR3 has 13 residues. The CDR3 region has the DNA TGTGCCTGGACGAAGGTTTTGAACACTGAAGCTTTCTTT. Its protein is CAWTKVLNTEAFF.

J is TRBJ2-2 and V is TRBV9; D ambiguous. The CDR3 is made up of 15 amino acids. The V gene's germline CDR1 is SGDLS and CDR2 YYNGEE. V was pared by 4 bases and J by 7 bases, with 17 bases between. Written as DNA, the CDR3 is TGTGCCAGCAGCCCCCCCGGGTACCCGGGCGGGGAGCTGTTTTTT. Amino acids: CASSPPGYPGGELFF.

This chain joins TRBV15 and TRBJ2-5; tentatively, D is TRBD2 (6 bases). Near its end, the DNA agrees better with TRBJ2-7, so the J call may be wrong. CDR1 and CDR2 from the germline V gene are LNHNV and YYDKDF (reference sequence). The CDR3 runs 13 residues. The CDR3 DNA reads TGTGCCACCAGCAGAGAACTAGCAGGCGAGCAGTACTTC. It specifies CATSRELAGEQYF.

The V call is TRBV5-1, the J call TRBJ2-1; D tentatively reads TRBD1 or TRBD2 (5 bases each). V lost 6 bases and J 7 bases, leaving 20 bases between the germline ends. The CDR3 spans 15 residues. Germline CDR1 is SGHRS and CDR2 is YFSETQ. The CDR3 spells CASTRDLPDGNEQFF. Here the CDR3 DNA reads TGCGCCAGCACACGGGACCTTCCGGATGGGAATGAGCAGTTCTTC.

CDR3 coding DNA: TGTGCCACCAGCAGTCCTAAAGTCCTGCATGGCTACACCTTC. Translating it yields CATSSPKVLHGYTF. This rearrangement joins TRBV15 to TRBJ1-2; D is uncertain. This CDR3 region has 14 residues. Germline V CDR1 and CDR2: LNHNV, YYDKDF (reference sequence). The V end was cut by 3 bases, the J end by 6 bases, with 14 bases between.

This chain connects TRBV19 to TRBJ2-5; the D call may be TRBD1 or TRBD2 (5 bases each). The end of the DNA fits TRBJ2-7 better, so the J call may be wrong. This CDR3 is built from 15 residues. In germline, CDR1 is LNHDA, CDR2 SQIVND (reference sequence). CDR3 region: CASSISVGESYEQYF. DNA for the CDR3: TGTGCCAGTAGTATCTCTGTGGGGGAGTCCTACGAGCAGTACTTC.

Notes on this clone: This could be a read error, since a much larger clone is one nucleotide away. The sample contains more than one DNA sequence encoding this CDR3. The CDR3 loop reads CASSFSDIYGYTF. Written as DNA, the CDR3 is TGTGCAAGCAGCTTCTCGGACATCTATGGCTACACCTTC. The chain has TRBV7-9 and TRBJ1-2; maybe TRBD1 (5 bases). The CDR3 totals 13 residues. The germline V gene has CDR1 SEHNR and CDR2 FQNEAQ (reference sequence).

This chain connects TRBV7-9 to TRBJ2-2; D is ambiguous. This CDR3 has 14 amino acids. Trimming took 5 bases from V and 6 from J, leaving 13 bases between them. Per the germline V gene, CDR1 is SEHNR and CDR2 is FQNEAQ (reference sequence). CDR3 sequence: CASSQDRLAGELFF. The CDR3 region has the DNA TGTGCCAGCAGCCAGGATCGCCTTGCCGGGGAGCTGTTTTTT.

The genes are TRBV7-2 and TRBJ2-7; 8 positions agree with TRBD2. Germline-derived CDR1 and CDR2 are SGHTA and FQGNSA. CDR3 size: 18 residues. J lost 3 bases, V lost 5 bases, and 18 bases had no gene match. CDR3 DNA: TGTGCCAGCAGCGCTAGGGGTGTTGGGGCGGGAGGTCTCTACGAGCAGTACTTC. The encoded protein is CASSARGVGAGGLYEQYF.

In this sample, this clone turned up once. A clone one base away is much larger, so this may be a read error. V is TRBV11-1 and J is TRBJ2-7; tentative D call: TRBD1 (6 bases). The CDR3 extends over 18 amino acids. Per germline, CDR1 SGHAT and CDR2 FQDESV (reference sequence). V shed 6 bases and J shed 2 bases, with 26 bases lying between them. The CDR3 spells CASSRKWVGTSTPYEQYF. CDR3 coding DNA: TGTGCCAGCAGTCGGAAATGGGTGGGGACATCTACCCCCTACGAGCAGTACTTC.

This chain uses TRBV5-4 with TRBJ2-5, with TRBD1 as a possible D gene (5 bases). The CDR3 is made up of 15 amino acids. Germline CDR1 SGHNT, CDR2 YYREEE (reference sequence). Trimming took off 4 bases at V and 0 bases at J, with 13 bases between the two ends. CDR3 protein: CASSQRTGDQETQYF. CDR3 coding DNA: TGTGCCAGCAGCCAACGTACAGGTGACCAAGAGACCCAGTACTTC.

This clone is labeled medium-sized (0.01 to 0.1%). The chain couples TRBV6-1 to TRBJ2-3; the D call may be TRBD1 or TRBD2 (6 bases each). The V gene's germline CDR1 is MNHNS and CDR2 SASEGT. The V gene lost 8 bases and the J gene lost 3 bases, with 21 bases spanning the gap. The CDR3 runs 16 residues. CDR3 in DNA: TGTGCCAGCGGTGGCGGGACAACTAGGAAAACAGATACGCAGTATTTT. Its translation: CASGGGTTRKTDTQYF.

The V gene is TRBV29-1, the J gene TRBJ2-4; unclear D gene. The CDR3 contains 13 residues. Trimming stripped 0 bases from V and 0 bases from J, with 3 bases between. CDR1 is SQVTM, CDR2 ANQGSEA, per germline. DNA for the CDR3: TGCAGCGTTGAAGATGGAGCCAAAAACATTCAGTACTTC. Translated: CSVEDGAKNIQYF.

This chain links TRBV7-3 with TRBJ2-7; 7 positions agree with TRBD2. V was pared by 2 bases and J by 9 bases, with 10 bases of the junction left unmatched. In germline, CDR1 is SGHTA, CDR2 FQGTGA. This CDR3 spans 14 amino acids. For the CDR3, the DNA is TGTGCCAGCAGCTTAGCCGCGGGAGCACGGGTGCAGTACTTC. It encodes CASSLAAGARVQYF. The full variable domain, with the rest looked up from reference TRBV7-3 and TRBJ2-7, is GAGVSQTPSNKVTEKGKYVELRCDPISGHTALYWYRQSLGQGPEFLIYFQGTGAADDSGLPNDRFFAVRPEGSVSTLKIQRTERGDSAVYLCASSLAAGARVQYFGPGTRLTVT.